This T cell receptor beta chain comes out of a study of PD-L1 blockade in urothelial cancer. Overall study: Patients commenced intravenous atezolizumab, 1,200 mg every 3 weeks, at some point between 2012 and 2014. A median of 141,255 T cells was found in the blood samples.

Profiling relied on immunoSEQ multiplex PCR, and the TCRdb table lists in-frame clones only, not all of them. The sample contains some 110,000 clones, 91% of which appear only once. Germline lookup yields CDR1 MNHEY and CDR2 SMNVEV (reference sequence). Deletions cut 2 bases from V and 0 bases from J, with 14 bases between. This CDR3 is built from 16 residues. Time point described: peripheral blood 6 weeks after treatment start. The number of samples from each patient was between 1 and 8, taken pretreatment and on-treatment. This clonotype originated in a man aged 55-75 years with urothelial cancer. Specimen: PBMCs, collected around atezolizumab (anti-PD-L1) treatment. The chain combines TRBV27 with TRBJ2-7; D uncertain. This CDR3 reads CASSLDPQRFSYEQYF. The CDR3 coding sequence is TGTGCCAGCAGTTTAGATCCTCAGAGGTTCTCCTACGAGCAGTACTTC.